This TCR beta chain was profiled in a study of T cell clonotyping in hematopoietic cell transplantation. Profiling relied on immunoSEQ multiplex PCR, and the TCRdb table lists in-frame clones only, not all of them. The repertoire holds around 11,000 clones, with more than 85% as singletons. Study outcomes and limitations: Broader posttransplant TCR repertoire diversity was predicted by graft donor and pretransplant recipient Inverse Simpson Index values. No sorting was done, leaving CD4 and CD8 contributions mixed. At the given depth, recipient repertoires were over 95% de novo clonotypes.

Time point indicated: recipient sample about 28 days before transplant, after cytoreduction. The CDR3 spans 12 residues. CDR1 and CDR2 (germline): SQVTM, ANQGSEA. The V gene lost 8 bases and the J gene lost 9 bases, with 17 bases spanning the gap. Comments on this clone: The antigen remains unidentified.

The source of this sequence is a woman aged 35 to 49 with acute myeloid leukemia. Some clones in this sample may be carry-over from other donors' samples. The sequenced sample was peripheral blood mononuclear cells, obtained before stem cell transplant. The gene calls are TRBV29-1 and TRBJ2-1, with D perhaps given as TRBD1 or TRBD2 (5 bases each). The CDR3 sequence is CSTTDGTPEQFF. CDR3 coding DNA: TGCAGCACCACCGACGGGACCCCTGAGCAGTTCTTC.